This T cell receptor beta chain was obtained from a study of T cell responses to AZD1222 COVID-19 vaccine. Clones were read by immunoSEQ multiplex PCR, and TCRdb kept only the in-frame ones, dropping some. Of over 50,000 clones listed, around 81% are singletons. Broader study findings: Along spike, vaccine-associated CD4 TCRs were found throughout, with dominance at 160-218 and 743-854.

Whether given at about 4 or about 12 weeks, second doses were pooled. A remark on this clone: Its matching antigen is unknown.

The germline V gene has CDR1 MNHEY and CDR2 SVGAGI. The ends lost 7 bases at V and 7 bases at J; junction bases unmatched: 12. The CDR3 runs to 15 residues. The sequences come from peripheral blood, collected 28 days after the second AZD1222 dose. The chain couples TRBV6-5 to TRBJ1-5; 8 nucleotides match TRBD1. The TCR was taken from an adult who received the AZD1222 COVID-19 vaccine. The CDR3 coding sequence is TGTGCCAGCATTGTCCACAGGGGGTTAAAACAGCCCCAGCATTTT. This sequence encodes CASIVHRGLKQPQHF.